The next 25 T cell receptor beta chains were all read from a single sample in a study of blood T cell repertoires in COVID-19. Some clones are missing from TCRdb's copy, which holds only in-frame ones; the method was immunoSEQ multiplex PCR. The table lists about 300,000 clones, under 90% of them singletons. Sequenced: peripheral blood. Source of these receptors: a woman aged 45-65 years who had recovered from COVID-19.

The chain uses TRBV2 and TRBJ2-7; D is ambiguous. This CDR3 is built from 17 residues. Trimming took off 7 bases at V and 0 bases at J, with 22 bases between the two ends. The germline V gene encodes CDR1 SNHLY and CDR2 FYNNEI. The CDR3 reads CASTPLAHTNTSYEQYF. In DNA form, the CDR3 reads TGTGCCAGCACCCCCTTAGCCCATACCAATACCTCCTACGAGCAGTACTTC.

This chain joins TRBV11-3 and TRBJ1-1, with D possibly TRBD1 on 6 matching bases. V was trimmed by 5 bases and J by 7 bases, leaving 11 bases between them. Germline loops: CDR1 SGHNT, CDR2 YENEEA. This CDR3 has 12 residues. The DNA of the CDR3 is TGTGCCAGCAGCCAGGGGCCGTTTGAAGCTTTCTTT. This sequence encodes CASSQGPFEAFF.

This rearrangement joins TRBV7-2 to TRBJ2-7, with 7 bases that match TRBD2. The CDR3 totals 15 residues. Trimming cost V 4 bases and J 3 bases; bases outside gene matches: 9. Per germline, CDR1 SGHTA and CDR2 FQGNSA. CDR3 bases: TGTGCCAGCAGCTGGGCAGGACTAGATCTCTACGAGCAGTACTTC. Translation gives CASSWAGLDLYEQYF. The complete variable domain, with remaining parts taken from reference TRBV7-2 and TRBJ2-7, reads GAGVSQSPSNKVTEKGKDVELRCDPISGHTALYWYRQSLGQGLEFLIYFQGNSAPDKSGLPSDRFSAERTGGSVSTLTIQRTQQEDSAVYLCASSWAGLDLYEQYFGPGTRLTVT.

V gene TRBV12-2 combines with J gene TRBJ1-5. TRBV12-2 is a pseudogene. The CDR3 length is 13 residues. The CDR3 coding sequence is TGTGCAAGTCGCGTCTTTAGGGGGGGAGCCCAGCATTTT. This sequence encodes CASRVFRGGAQHF.

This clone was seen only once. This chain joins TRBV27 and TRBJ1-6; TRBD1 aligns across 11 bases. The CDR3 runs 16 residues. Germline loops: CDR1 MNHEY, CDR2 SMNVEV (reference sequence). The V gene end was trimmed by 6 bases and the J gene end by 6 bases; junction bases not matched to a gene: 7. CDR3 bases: TGTGCCAGCAGATCAACCGGGACAGGGGGTAATTCACCCCTCCACTTT. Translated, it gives CASRSTGTGGNSPLHF.

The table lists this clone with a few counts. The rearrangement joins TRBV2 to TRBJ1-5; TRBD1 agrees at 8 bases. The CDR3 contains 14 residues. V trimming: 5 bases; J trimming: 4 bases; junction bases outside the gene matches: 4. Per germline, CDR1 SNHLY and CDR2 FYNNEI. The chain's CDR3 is CASSPGGTNQPQHF. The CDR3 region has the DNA TGTGCCAGCAGTCCAGGGGGCACTAATCAGCCCCAGCATTTT.

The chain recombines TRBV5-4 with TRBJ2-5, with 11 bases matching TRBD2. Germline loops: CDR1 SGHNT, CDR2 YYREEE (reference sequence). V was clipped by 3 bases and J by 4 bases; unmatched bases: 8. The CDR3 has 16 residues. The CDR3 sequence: CASSSVSGRAGETQYF. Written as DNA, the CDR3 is TGTGCCAGCAGCTCCGTTAGCGGGAGGGCGGGAGAGACCCAGTACTTC.

The CDR3 spells CASSLGTGNSPLHF. The CDR3 nucleotides are TGTGCCAGCAGCTTAGGGACAGGGAATTCACCCCTCCACTTT. The chain uses TRBV11-2 and TRBJ1-6; 8 bases fit TRBD1. Germline CDR1 SGHAT, CDR2 FQNNGV. This CDR3 spans 14 amino acids. The trim removed 1 base at V and 7 bases at J, leaving 0 bases unmatched.

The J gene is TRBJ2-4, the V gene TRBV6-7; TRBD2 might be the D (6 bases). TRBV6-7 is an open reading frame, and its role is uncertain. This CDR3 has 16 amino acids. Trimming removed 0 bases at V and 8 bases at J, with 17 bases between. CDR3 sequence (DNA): TGTGCCAGCAGTTACTCGAAAGACTGCAGGGAGGACATTCAGTACTTC. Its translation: CASSYSKDCREDIQYF.

The CDR3 DNA is TGTGCCTGGAGTGGGGGAGGGGGCTCTGGAAACACCATATATTTT. The encoded protein is CAWSGGGGSGNTIYF. The chain joins TRBV30 to TRBJ1-3, with a possible D match to TRBD1 (6 bases). The CDR3 length is 15 residues. V was cut by 1 base and J by 0 bases, with 10 bases left in between. The germline gives CDR1 GTSNPN, CDR2 SVGIG (reference sequence). The variable domain in full, with the rest retrieved from reference TRBV30 and TRBJ1-3, is SQTIHQWPATLVQPVGSPLSLECTVEGTSNPNLYWYRQAAGRGLQLLFYSVGIGQISSEVPQNLSASRPQDRQFILSSKKLLLSDSGFYLCAWSGGGGSGNTIYFGEGSWLTVV.

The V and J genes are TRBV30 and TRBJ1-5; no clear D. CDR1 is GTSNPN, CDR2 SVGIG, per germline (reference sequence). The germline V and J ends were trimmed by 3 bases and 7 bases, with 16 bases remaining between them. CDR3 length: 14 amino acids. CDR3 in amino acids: CAWSVDAEVQPQHF. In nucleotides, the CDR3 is TGTGCCTGGAGCGTGGACGCGGAGGTCCAGCCCCAGCATTTT. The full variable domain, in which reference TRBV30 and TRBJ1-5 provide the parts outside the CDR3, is SQTIHQWPATLVQPVGSPLSLECTVEGTSNPNLYWYRQAAGRGLQLLFYSVGIGQISSEVPQNLSASRPQDRQFILSSKKLLLSDSGFYLCAWSVDAEVQPQHFGDGTRLSIL.

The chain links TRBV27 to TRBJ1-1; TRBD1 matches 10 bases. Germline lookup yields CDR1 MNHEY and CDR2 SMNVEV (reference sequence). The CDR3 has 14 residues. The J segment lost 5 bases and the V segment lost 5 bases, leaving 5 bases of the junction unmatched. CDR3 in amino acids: CASSAGQGPTEAFF. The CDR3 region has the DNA TGTGCCAGCAGTGCGGGACAGGGGCCGACTGAAGCTTTCTTT.

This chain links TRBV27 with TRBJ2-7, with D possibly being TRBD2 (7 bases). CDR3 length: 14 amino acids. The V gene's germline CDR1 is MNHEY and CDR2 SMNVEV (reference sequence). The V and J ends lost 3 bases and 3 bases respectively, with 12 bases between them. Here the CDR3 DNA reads TGTGCCAGCAGTTTGAGGGGGGGCAGCTACGAGCAGTACTTC. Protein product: CASSLRGGSYEQYF.

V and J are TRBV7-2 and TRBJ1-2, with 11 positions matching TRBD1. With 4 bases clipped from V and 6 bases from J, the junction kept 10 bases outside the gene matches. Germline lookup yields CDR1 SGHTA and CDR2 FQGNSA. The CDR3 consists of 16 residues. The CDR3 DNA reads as TGTGCCAGCAGCTCTAGTGGCGGACAGGGGGCGCATGGCTACACCTTC. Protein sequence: CASSSSGGQGAHGYTF.

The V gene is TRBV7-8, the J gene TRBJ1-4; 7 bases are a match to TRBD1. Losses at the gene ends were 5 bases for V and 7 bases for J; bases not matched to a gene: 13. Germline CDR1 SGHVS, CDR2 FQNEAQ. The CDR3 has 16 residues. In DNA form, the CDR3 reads TGTGCCAGCAGCCTCCCAAACAGGGGTCAGGGTGAAAAACTGTTTTTT. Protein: CASSLPNRGQGEKLFF.

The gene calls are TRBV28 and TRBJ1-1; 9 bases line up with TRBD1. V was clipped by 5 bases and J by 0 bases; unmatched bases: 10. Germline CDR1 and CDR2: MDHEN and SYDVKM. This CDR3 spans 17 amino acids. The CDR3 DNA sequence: TGTGCCAGCAGTCTTGTGGGGACAGGGCCGATGAACACTGAAGCTTTCTTT. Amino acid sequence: CASSLVGTGPMNTEAFF.

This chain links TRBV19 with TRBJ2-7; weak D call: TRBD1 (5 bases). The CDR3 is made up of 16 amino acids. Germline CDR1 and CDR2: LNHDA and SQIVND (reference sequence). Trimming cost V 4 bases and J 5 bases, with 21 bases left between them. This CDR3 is CASSTTPSAGWHEQYF. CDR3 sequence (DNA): TGTGCCAGTAGTACGACCCCCTCTGCAGGGTGGCACGAGCAGTACTTC.

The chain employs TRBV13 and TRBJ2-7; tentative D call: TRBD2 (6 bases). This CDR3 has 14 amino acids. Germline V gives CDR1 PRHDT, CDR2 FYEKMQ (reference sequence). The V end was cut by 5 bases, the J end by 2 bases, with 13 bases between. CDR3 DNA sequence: TGTGCCAGCAGCCGCGGGACTTTTCCCTACGAGCAGTACTTC. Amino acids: CASSRGTFPYEQYF.

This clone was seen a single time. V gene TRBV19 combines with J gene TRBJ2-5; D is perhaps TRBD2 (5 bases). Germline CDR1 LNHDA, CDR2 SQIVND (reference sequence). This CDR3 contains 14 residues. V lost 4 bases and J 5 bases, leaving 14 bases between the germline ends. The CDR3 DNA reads TGTGCCAGTAGTAGCGGGTGGCAAGCGGAGACCCAGTACTTC. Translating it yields CASSSGWQAETQYF.

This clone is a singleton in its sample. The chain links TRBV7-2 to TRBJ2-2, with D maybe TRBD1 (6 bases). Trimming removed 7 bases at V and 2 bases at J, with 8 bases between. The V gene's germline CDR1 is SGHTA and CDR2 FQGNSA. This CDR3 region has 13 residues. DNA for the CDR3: TGTGCCAGCAACAGGGACAACACCGGGGAGCTGTTTTTT. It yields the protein CASNRDNTGELFF.

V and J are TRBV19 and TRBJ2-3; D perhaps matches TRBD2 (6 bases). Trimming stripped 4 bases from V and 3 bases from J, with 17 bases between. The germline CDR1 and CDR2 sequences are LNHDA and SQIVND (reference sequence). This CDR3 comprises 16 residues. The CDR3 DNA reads TGTGCCAGTAGTACCCGGAGGGGAGCTCAGACAGATACGCAGTATTTT. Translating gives CASSTRRGAQTDTQYF.

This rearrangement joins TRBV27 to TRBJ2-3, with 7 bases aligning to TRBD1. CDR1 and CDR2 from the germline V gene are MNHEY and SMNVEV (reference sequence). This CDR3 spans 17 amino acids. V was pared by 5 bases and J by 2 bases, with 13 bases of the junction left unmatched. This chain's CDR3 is CASSHRMTGFDTDTQYF. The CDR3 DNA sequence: TGTGCCAGCAGTCACCGTATGACAGGGTTCGACACAGATACGCAGTATTTT.

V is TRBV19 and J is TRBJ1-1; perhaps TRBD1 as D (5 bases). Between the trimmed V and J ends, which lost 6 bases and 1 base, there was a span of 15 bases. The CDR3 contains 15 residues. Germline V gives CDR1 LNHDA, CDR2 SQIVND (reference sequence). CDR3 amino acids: CASRSEAGGNTEAFF. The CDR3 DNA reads TGTGCCAGTAGGTCCGAGGCCGGGGGGAACACTGAAGCTTTCTTT.

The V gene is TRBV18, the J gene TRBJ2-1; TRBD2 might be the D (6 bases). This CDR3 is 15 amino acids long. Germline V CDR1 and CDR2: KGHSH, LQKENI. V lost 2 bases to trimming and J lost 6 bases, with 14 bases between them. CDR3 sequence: CASSPGAREANEQFF. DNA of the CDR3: TGTGCCAGCTCACCAGGGGCCAGGGAGGCCAATGAGCAGTTCTTC. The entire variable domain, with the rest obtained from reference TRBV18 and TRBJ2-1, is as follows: NAGVMQNPRHLVRRRGQEARLRCSPMKGHSHVYWYRQLPEEGLKFMVYLQKENIIDESGMPKERFSAEFPKEGPSILRIQQVVRGDSAAYFCASSPGAREANEQFFGPGTRLTVL.

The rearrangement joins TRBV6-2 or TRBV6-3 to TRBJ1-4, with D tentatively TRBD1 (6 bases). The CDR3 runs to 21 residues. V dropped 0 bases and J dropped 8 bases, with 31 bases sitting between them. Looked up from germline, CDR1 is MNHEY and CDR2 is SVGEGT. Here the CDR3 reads CASSYSPSSPLATGSEEKLFF. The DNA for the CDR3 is TGTGCCAGCAGTTACTCTCCTTCGAGTCCCCTCGCGACAGGCTCCGAGGAAAAACTGTTTTTT.